This T cell receptor (beta chain) was retrieved from a study of cytomegalovirus exposure and HLA in healthy donors (dated by TCRdb to 2017 to 2019). Notes on the research overall: According to an earlier analysis of around 600 of the donors, some 170 million T cells yielded over 100 million unique TCR beta sequences and about 280 Gb of sequence data. Donor age, sex, ethnicity and CMV serostatus were compiled together with the repertoire data. Among about 390 genotyped donors of the cohort, an average of approximately 240,000 unique TCR beta nucleotide sequences were sequenced per donor, about a sixth of them non-productive. All discovery cohort repertoires had been generated using a single sequencing platform. In a later analysis, previously published TCR beta repertoires from 666 donors were re-analyzed and high-resolution HLA genotyping was added so that TCR occurrence patterns could be studied. A separate validation cohort of over a hundred different subjects was used in addition to the roughly 670-subject first cohort. To predict cytomegalovirus infection status, the study combined high-throughput TCR immunosequencing, statistical association of individual TCRs with disease status, and machine learning. HLA typing included class I and class II loci at four-digit resolution. The study aimed to test whether cataloging public T cell receptors could reveal signatures of past pathogen exposure. Typing coverage differed by locus: A, B, C, DRB1 and DQB1 were typed in about 620-630 donors, DQA1 in 500 to 550, DPA1 in around 580, and DPB1 in roughly 450. In the later analysis, no new phenotypic data were used to find candidate immune exposures; instead, reliance was placed on TCR beta sequences and their occurrence across donors. The genetic ancestry cluster associated with self-reported Caucasian donors included about 84% of the 398 genotyped donors. In a later genetic analysis, genome-wide SNP genotypes for about 55% of the roughly 670 donors were used, and that subset was treated as a discovery cohort. The study profiled the T cell repertoires of more than 500 subjects by immunosequencing and related them to cytomegalovirus serostatus. In an earlier analysis of roughly 600 of the donors, high-throughput TCR beta sequencing was used to judge whether each TCR beta V gene segment behaved as functional or pseudogenic. Approximately 310 gigabases of sequencing data and 78 million or so unique TCR sequences were included in an early release covering about 700 HLA-typed donors. Five DR-DQ haplotypes were treated as single units for association and clustering because of strong linkage in the cohort. Overall study results and their limits: Compared with equally common non-associated chains, HLA-associated TCR beta chains in a later analysis were more clonally expanded and had lower generation probabilities. A further reported finding was that TCR beta sequences accurately predicted the HLA-A and HLA-B alleles for most subjects in the first cohort. Specific HLA alleles were associated with around 18,000 TCR beta sequences at a false discovery rate of 0.05 in a later analysis. Because HLA typing was missing for some donors at each locus, association tests included only the typed subset. In vitro tests confirmed that three of the cytomegalovirus-associated TCR beta chains recognize cytomegalovirus antigens. Correlated functional status among segregating V segments might reflect linkage disequilibrium, but an unknown experimental factor could not be ruled out. A cluster of highly shared sequence variants was judged likely to be a technical artifact of the sequencing pipeline. The authors suggested that the approach could potentially be extended to other disease states and immunological phenotypes. Some IMGT-functional V segments, including TRBV6-2 and TRBV6-3, could not be distinguished by the 87-base-pair reads and were therefore excluded. While some public TCRs were present in many individuals, most TCR sequences turned up only very rarely across donors. According to a later genetic analysis, donors in an Asian-associated ancestry cluster had fewer N-insertions in productive TCRs than the approximately 610-donor mean. V-gene and J-gene trimming of TCR beta chains was associated with a missense DCLRE1C variant in a later genetic analysis, and the association was replicated in an independent cohort. The classifier was reported to diagnose cytomegalovirus status with high specificity and sensitivity in both the original cohort and the validation cohort. The cohort was sequenced for TCR beta chains only, and without alpha or paired-chain data the features that could be detected were limited. In the study, about 150 TCR beta chains were listed as associated with cytomegalovirus. Presence/absence analyses assumed roughly uniform sequencing depth across donors, an assumption that may not hold. Because counts were too low, seventeen rarely observed V segments, including chromosome 9 orphons, were excluded from the earlier analysis of 587 of the donors. A later analysis reported that several top co-occurrence clusters appeared linked to parvovirus B19, influenza, CMV and Epstein-Barr virus. Most CMV-associated TCR beta chains appeared to be HLA-restricted in a later analysis, and the HLA associations seemed to be driven largely by CMV exposure. When HLA alleles, especially DR and DQ, strongly co-occurred, attributing TCR associations to individual alleles was difficult. For the cohort, immune exposure information was limited to CMV serostatus. A later analysis found that TCR association rates varied across HLA loci, with DRB1 alleles showing the most associated TCRs and HLA-C alleles the fewest. Broadly in line with IMGT annotations, most TCR beta V segments showed up in productive rearrangements about 90% or about 30% of the time in an earlier analysis of several hundred of the donors.

The count of this clone is one. Its antigen target is currently unknown. Per-base quality was not reported, and no clone a single base away is much larger than it. Libraries came from the immunoSEQ multiplex PCR assay. For the multiplex PCR, a mixture combining 60 forward primers for TCR Vbeta segments and 13 reverse primers for TCR Jbeta segments was used. The CDR3 region of rearranged TCR beta genes was amplified from genomic DNA by a multiplex PCR assay. Amplified TCR beta libraries were sequenced as 87-base-pair reads on the Illumina HiSeq System. For the original study's pipeline: A later analysis counted about 76 million unique TCR beta chains across the 666 repertoires, and around 9.9 million of these chains were shared by at least two donors. Raw reads were error-corrected and collapsed into unique sequences with a nearest-neighbor algorithm that merged closely related sequences to remove PCR and sequencing errors. Alignment of CDR3 sequences to IMGT reference sequences was used to assign V, D and J gene segments. For a sequence to be retained, a match of at least six nucleotides to both a V gene segment and a J gene segment was required. A rearrangement was called productive if the CDR3 had no stop codons and remained in frame with V and J, and every other rearrangement was called non-productive. CDR3 was defined by IMGT convention, running from the second conserved V-encoded cysteine to the conserved J-encoded phenylalanine. Sequences without an unambiguous match to a single V gene segment were excluded from the earlier analysis of a few hundred of the donors. An earlier analysis of several hundred of the donors called V segments functional above 56.7% productive rearrangements and segregating when the between-donor standard deviation exceeded 5%. A statistical classification framework was built to diagnose cytomegalovirus status from the catalog of TCR beta chain sequences. In a later analysis, V and J genes were assigned by comparing TCR nucleotide sequences against IMGT/GENE-DB human TR gene sequences. Using the TCRdist pipeline, a later analysis assigned CDR3 sequences along with most-parsimonious VDJ recombination scenarios. A later analysis defined each TCR beta chain by its CDR3 amino acid sequence plus V-gene family, and excluded reads lacking a unique V-gene family. In a later analysis, 450 to 600 highly shared, low-generation-probability nucleotide sequences were removed to address suspected cross-contamination and a sequencing artifact. A later analysis calculated a clonal expansion index for each public chain from normalized within-repertoire ranks of inferred template counts. A later analysis computed generation probabilities with a VDJ recombination model fitted to out-of-frame rearrangements, and checked the results against IGoR. Hypergeometric tests were used in a later analysis to score TCR-TCR, TCR-HLA and TCR-CMV co-occurrence, with a repertoire-size bias correction applied to the TCR pairs. A later analysis estimated false discovery rates by permuting HLA or CMV assignments 20 times. In a later analysis, co-occurring TCRs were grouped using DBSCAN, and TCRdist sequence similarity was added for clustering within HLA-allele-positive subsets. For co-occurrence clustering, repertoires with fewer than 30,000 or more than 120,000 public chains were excluded, along with roughly five repertoires with anomalous nucleotide sharing. TCRdb took over this immuneACCESS table, retaining in-frame rearrangements with V and J assigned. Such tables are incomplete; in checked studies, under half of the missing clones stem from an unresolved V gene, and the remainder is unexplained. V, J and clone size derive from that table, while D and trimming were established from the DNA sequence. In all, the sample holds some 60,000 clones, and about 80% of those were seen once. The ten top clones hold roughly 3.9% of the sample.

The cohort was made up of 500 to 850 healthy bone marrow donors. At the time of sampling, every cohort member was nominally healthy, though immune exposures that went unrecorded were likely present. The donor was CMV seronegative and belonged to the group of 350 or so seronegative cohort members. Each donor provided a peripheral blood sample, and peripheral blood mononuclear cells were used for TCR beta sequencing. Genomic DNA was extracted from the blood cell samples with the Qiagen DNeasy Blood Extraction Kit. At the junction V is shortened by 7 bases and J by 9 bases, with 19 bases in between. In the germline V gene, CDR1 corresponds to MDHEN and CDR2 to SYDVKM. The CDR3 goes from the cysteine to the phenylalanine over 14 residues. Only the CDR3 portion is preserved as DNA: 42 bases, with reading frame beginning at the first base.

This sequence was found in a woman in her forties in good health and CMV-seronegative. The sample consisted of PBMCs. The sequence links TRBV28 to TRBJ1-5, with the D segment identity uncertain. CDR3 region: CASTGDYGVTPQHF. The bases are TGTGCCAGCACCGGAGATTACGGCGTAACGCCCCAGCATTTT.